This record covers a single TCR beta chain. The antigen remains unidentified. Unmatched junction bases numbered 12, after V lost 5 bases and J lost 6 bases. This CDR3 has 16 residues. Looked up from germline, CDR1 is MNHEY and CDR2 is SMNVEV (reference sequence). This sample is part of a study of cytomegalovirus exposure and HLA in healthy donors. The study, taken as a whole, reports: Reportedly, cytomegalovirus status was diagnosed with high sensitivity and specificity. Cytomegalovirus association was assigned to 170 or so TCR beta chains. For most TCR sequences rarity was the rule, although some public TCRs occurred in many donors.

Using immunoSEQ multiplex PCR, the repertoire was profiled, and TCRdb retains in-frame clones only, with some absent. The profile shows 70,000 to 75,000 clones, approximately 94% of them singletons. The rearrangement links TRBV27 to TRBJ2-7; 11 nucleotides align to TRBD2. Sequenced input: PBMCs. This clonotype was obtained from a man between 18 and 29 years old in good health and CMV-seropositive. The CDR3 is CASSLTRLAGTSEQYF. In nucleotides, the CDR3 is TGTGCCAGCAGTCTCACTAGACTAGCGGGAACTTCCGAGCAGTACTTC.